The rows below give T cell receptor beta chains drawn from one sample of a study of spatial heterogeneity in lung cancer. MiXCR was run by TCRdb on the 5' RACE reads, yielding one entry per CDR3 protein. Among some 43,000 distinct CDR3 sequences, roughly a tenth were seen once, and the ten largest hold about 15%. The sample here was PBMCs, taken at follow-up. All receptors derive from a female donor with early-stage non-small cell lung cancer. Both conserved end residues are part of each CDR3. Clone size appears in some rows only: once, few, many, or a class for an expanded clone.

length	V	size	J	CDR3
14	TRBV7-9	few	TRBJ2-2	CASSSWMGSGELFF
13	TRBV2	few	TRBJ2-7	CASSEVRGYEQYF
14	TRBV6-5	few	TRBJ1-5	CASSEGRSNQPQHF
15	TRBV5-5	many	TRBJ1-3	CASSLERTVTSIVYF
12	TRBV5-5	many	TRBJ2-7	CASSLDGYEQYF
16	TRBV15	.	TRBJ2-1	CATSTVGGVSYNEQFF
15	TRBV18	many	TRBJ2-1	CASSPLKTTYNEQFF
14	TRBV19	many	TRBJ1-1	CASTHGVPNTEAFF
14	TRBV7-2	medium-sized	TRBJ2-5	CASSPGGARETQYF
16	TRBV9	.	TRBJ2-3	CASSASLADSTDTQYF
15	TRBV7-2	.	TRBJ2-7	CASSRGQGNSYEQYF
15	TRBV14	many	TRBJ2-7	CASRDSGQGFYEQYF
15	TRBV2	.	TRBJ1-5	CASSTDTRSNQPQHF
14	TRBV7-8	.	TRBJ1-6	CASTMWQGDSPLHF
16	TRBV4-2	few	TRBJ1-1	CASSQLSWDRVTEAFF
16	TRBV11-2	medium-sized	TRBJ2-5	CASRRLAGGLQETQYF